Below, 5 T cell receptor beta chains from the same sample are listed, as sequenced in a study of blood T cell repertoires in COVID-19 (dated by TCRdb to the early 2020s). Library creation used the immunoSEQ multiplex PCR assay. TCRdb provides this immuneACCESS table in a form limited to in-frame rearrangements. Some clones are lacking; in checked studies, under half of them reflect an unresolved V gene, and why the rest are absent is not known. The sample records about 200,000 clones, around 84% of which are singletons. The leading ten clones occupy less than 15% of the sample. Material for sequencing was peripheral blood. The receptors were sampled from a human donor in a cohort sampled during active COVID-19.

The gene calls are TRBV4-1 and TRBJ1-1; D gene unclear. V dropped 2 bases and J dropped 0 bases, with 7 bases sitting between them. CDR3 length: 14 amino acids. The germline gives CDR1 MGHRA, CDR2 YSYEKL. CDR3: CASSQPILNTEAFF. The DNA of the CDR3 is TGCGCCAGCAGCCAACCCATCCTGAACACTGAAGCTTTCTTT.

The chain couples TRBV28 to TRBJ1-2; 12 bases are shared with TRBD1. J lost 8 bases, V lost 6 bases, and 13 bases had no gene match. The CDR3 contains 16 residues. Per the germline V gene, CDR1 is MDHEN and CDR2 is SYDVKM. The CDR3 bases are TGTGCCAGCAGCCTAACGGGACAGGGGGCCCCTCGGGGCTACACCTTC. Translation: CASSLTGQGAPRGYTF.

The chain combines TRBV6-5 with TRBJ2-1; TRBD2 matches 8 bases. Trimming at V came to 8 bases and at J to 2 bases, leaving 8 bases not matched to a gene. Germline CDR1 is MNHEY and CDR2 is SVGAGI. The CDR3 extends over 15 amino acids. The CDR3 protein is CASRGDGRAYNEQFF. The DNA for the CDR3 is TGTGCCAGCCGGGGAGACGGGAGGGCCTACAATGAGCAGTTCTTC.

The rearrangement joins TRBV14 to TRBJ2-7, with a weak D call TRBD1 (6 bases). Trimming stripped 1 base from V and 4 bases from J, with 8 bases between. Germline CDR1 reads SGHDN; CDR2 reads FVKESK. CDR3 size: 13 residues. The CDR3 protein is CASSQGQAYEQYF. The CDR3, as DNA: TGTGCCAGCAGCCAAGGACAGGCGTACGAGCAGTACTTC.

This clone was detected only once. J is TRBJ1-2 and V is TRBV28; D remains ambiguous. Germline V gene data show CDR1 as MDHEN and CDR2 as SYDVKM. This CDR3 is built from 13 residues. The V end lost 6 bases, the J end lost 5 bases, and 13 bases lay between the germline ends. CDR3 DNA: TGTGCCAGCAGCCCCGCAAGCGCTTATGGCTACACCTTC. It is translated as CASSPASAYGYTF.